Reported below is one T cell receptor beta chain. cDNA prepared by RNA extraction and subsequent reverse transcription served as the template for sequencing. Using immunoSEQ multiplex PCR, the repertoire was profiled, and TCRdb retains in-frame clones only, with some absent. The data show about 180,000 clones, about 54% seen once. Germline loops: CDR1 LGHNA, CDR2 YNFKEQ. The ends lost 5 bases at V and 0 bases at J; junction bases unmatched: 6. This CDR3 spans 16 amino acids. Treatment here: oral pan-JAK inhibitor, 5-10 mg twice daily. The sample is drawn from a study of CD8+ T cells in alopecia areata.

This sample comprised CD4+ T cells sorted from blood, obtained at approximately week 55, from a patient treated with tofacitinib. The chain uses TRBV4-2 and TRBJ2-1, with 8 bases aligning to TRBD2. The sequence was collected from a human donor with alopecia areata. This CDR3 is CASSTRRGGSYNEQFF. The CDR3 DNA reads TGTGCCAGCAGCACCCGCCGGGGGGGCTCCTACAATGAGCAGTTCTTC.